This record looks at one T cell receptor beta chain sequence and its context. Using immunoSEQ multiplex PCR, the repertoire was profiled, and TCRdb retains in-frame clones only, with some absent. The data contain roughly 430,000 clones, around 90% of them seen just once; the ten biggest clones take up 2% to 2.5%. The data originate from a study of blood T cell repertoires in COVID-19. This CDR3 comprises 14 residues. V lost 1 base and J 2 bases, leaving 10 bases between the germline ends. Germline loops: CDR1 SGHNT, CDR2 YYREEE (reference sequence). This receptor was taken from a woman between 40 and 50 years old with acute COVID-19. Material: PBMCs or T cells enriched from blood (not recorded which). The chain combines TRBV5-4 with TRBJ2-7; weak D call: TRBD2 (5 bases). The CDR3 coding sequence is TGTGCCAGCAGCTTGATACGGGATCCCTACGAGCAGTACTTC. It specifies CASSLIRDPYEQYF.